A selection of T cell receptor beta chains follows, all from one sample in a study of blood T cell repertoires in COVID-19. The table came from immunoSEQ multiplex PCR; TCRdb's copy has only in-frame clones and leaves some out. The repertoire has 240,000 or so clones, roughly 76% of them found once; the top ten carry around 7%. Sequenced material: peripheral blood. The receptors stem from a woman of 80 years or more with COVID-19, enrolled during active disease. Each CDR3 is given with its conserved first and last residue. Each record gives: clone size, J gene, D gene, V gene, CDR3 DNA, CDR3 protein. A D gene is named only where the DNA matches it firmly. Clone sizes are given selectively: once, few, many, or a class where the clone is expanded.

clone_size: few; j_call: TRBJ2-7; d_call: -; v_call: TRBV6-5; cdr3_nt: TGTGCCAGCACTTTCCAGGGATACTACGAGCAGTACTTC; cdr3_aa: CASTFQGYYEQYF
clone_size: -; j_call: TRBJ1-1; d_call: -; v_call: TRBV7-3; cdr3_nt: TGTGCCAGCAGCTTAAGGGCAGGGCCGAACACTGAAGCTTTCTTT; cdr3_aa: CASSLRAGPNTEAFF
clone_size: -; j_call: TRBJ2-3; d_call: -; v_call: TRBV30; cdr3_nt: TGTGCCTGGAGTGTATTCCTCACAGATACGCAGTATTTT; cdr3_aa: CAWSVFLTDTQYF
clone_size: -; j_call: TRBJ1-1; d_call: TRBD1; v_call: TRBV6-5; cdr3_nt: TGTGCCAGCAGTTATTCCGGGACAGGGGGTACTGAAGCTTTCTTT; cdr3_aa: CASSYSGTGGTEAFF
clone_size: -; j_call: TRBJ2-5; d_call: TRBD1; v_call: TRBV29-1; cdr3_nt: TGCAGCGTTGGGGACAGGGTGTCGGCGGTCGAGACCCAGTACTTC; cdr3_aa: CSVGDRVSAVETQYF
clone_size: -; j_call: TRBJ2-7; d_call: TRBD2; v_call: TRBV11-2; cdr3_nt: TGTGCCAGCAGTCATACTAGCGGGGGGGCGAATTCGTACTTC; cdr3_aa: CASSHTSGGANSYF
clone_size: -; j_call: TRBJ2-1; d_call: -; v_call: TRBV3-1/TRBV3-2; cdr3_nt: TGTGCCAGCAGCCAAGGAGGGCAGCTAAGCGAGCAGTTCTTC; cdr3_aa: CASSQGGQLSEQFF
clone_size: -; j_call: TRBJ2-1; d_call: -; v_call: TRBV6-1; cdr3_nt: TGTGCCAGCAGTGAAGGGCAACCGACTTACAATGAGCAGTTCTTC; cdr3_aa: CASSEGQPTYNEQFF
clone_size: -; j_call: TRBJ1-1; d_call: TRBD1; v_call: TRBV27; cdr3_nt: TGTGCCAGCAGTACCCGACAGGGCGTAGCTTTCTTT; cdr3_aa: CASSTRQGVAFF
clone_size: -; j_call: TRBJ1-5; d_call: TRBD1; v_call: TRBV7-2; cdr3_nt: TGTGCCAGCAGCTCGAGGACAGGGAGGAATCAGCCCCAGCATTTT; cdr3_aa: CASSSRTGRNQPQHF
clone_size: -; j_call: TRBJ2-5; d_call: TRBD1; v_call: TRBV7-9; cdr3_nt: TGTGCCAGCAGCTTAGCGACAGGGATTCGGGGCAAAGAGACCCAGTACTTC; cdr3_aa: CASSLATGIRGKETQYF
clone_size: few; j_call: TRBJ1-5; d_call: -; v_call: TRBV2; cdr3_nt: TGTGCCAGCAGTGGACAGCCGAGCAATCAGCCCCAGCATTTT; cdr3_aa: CASSGQPSNQPQHF
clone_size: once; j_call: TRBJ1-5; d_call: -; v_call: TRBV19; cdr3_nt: TGTGCCAGCCTGGACAGCCGGGCTAGCAATCAGCCCCAGCATTTT; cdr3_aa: CASLDSRASNQPQHF
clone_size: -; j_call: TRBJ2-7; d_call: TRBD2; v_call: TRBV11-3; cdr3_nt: TGTGCCAGCAGCTTAGAATTTGGCGGGAGGAGTGAGCAGTACTTC; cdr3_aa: CASSLEFGGRSEQYF
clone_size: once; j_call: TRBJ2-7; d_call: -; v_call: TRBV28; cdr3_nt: TGTGCCAGCAGTTTACGGCAGGGCTACGAGCAGTACTTC; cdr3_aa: CASSLRQGYEQYF
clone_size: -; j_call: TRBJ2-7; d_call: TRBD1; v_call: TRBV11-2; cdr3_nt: TGTGCCAGCAGCACAACCGGGACAGGGGGGAACGAGCAGTACTTC; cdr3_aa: CASSTTGTGGNEQYF
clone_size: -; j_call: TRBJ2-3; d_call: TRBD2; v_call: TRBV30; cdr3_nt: TGTGCCTGGGGACTAGGGATGAACACAGGCACGCAGTATTTT; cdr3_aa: CAWGLGMNTGTQYF
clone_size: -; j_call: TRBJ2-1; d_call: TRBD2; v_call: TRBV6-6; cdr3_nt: TGTGCCAGCAGTTATCCTAGCGGGGGTGGAGATGAGCAGTTCTTC; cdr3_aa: CASSYPSGGGDEQFF
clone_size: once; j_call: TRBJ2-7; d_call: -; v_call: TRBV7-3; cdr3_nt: TGTGCCAGCAGCTTACAGGGAGGCGACTACGAGCAGTACTTC; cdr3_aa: CASSLQGGDYEQYF
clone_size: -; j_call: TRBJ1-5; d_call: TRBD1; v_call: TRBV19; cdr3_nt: TGTGCCAGCAGGTCAGGGGGCGCCTCCAGTCAGCCCCAGCATTTT; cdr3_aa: CASRSGGASSQPQHF
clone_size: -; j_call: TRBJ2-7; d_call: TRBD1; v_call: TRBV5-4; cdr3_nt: TGTGCCAGCAGCCGTGGGACAGGGGGCTACGAGCAGTACTTC; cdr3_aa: CASSRGTGGYEQYF
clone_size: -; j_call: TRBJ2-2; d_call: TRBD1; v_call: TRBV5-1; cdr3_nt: TGCGCCAGCAGCCTGACAGGGGCGAACACCGGGGAGCTGTTTTTT; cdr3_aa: CASSLTGANTGELFF
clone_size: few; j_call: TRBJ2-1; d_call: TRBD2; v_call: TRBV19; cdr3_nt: TGTGCCAGTCAAACCGGGACTAGCGGGAGTGACGAGCAGTTCTTC; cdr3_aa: CASQTGTSGSDEQFF
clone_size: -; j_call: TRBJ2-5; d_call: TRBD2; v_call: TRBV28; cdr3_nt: TGTGCCAGCAGTTTGGGAGGGGCCCTGGGAGAGACCCAGTACTTC; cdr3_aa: CASSLGGALGETQYF
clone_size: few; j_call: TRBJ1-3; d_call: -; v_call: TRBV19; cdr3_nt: TGTGCCAGTAGTATTGGTGACCCGCGGGCTTGGTCTGGAAACACCATATATTTT; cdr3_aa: CASSIGDPRAWSGNTIYF
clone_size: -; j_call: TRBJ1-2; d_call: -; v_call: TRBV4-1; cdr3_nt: TGCGCCAGCAATCGCGGATCTACTAACTATGGCTACACCTTC; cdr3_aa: CASNRGSTNYGYTF
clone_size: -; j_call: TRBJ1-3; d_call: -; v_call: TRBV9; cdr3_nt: TGTGCCAGCAGCGTAGAGCGGGGATCTGGAAACACCATATATTTT; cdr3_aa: CASSVERGSGNTIYF
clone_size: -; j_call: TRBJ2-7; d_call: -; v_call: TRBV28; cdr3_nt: TGTGCCAGCAGTTCCCCGCATAGATCCTACGAGCAGTACTTC; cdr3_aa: CASSSPHRSYEQYF
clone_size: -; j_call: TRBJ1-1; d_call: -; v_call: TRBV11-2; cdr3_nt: TGTGCCAGCAGCTTAGATCCCCCAGGCTCGAAGAAGTTT; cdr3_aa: CASSLDPPGSKKF
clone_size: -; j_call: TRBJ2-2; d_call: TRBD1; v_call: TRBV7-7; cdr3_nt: TGTGCTAGCAGTTCAGGGGGCACGAACACCGGGGAGCTGTTTTTT; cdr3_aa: CASSSGGTNTGELFF
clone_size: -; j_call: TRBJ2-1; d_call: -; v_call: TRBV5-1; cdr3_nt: TGCGCCAGCACCTCTGGGGGCCTAGTTAGCAATGAGCAGTTCTTC; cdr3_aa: CASTSGGLVSNEQFF
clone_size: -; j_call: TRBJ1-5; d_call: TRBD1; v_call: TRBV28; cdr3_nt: TGTGCCAGCAGTACCCAGATCGGCCAGGTCTGGACAGGGATCAATCAGCCCCAGCATTTT; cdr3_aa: CASSTQIGQVWTGINQPQHF
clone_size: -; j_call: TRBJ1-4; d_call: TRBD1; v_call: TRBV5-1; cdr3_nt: TGCGCCAGCAGCGACGACAGGGGTAATGAAAAACTGTTTTTT; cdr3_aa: CASSDDRGNEKLFF
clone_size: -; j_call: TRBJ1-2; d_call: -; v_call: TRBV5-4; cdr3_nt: TGTGCCAGCAGTTTTCTCCTTGGCTACACCTTC; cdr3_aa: CASSFLLGYTF
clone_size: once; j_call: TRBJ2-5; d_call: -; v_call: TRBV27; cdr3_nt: TGTGCCAGCAGTTTTAGAGAGACCCAGTACTTC; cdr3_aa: CASSFRETQYF
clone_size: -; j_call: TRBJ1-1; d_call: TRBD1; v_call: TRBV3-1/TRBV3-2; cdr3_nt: TGTGCCAGCAGCCAAGATCTTGCGAGGACAGGGCGTCAAAGCACTGAAGCTTTCTTT; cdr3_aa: CASSQDLARTGRQSTEAFF
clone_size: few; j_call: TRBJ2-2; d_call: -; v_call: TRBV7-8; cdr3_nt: TGTGCCAGCAGCTTGGAGGTCAGCCCGAACACCGGGGAGCTGTTTTTT; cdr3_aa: CASSLEVSPNTGELFF
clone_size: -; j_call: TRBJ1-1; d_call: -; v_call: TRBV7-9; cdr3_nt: TGTGCCAGCAGCTTAAGGGGAGCGGGAAACACTGAAGCTTTCTTT; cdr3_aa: CASSLRGAGNTEAFF
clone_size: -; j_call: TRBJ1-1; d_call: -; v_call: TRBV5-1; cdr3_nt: TGCGCCAGCAGCCACCAGGAGAACACTGAAGCTTTCTTT; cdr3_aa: CASSHQENTEAFF
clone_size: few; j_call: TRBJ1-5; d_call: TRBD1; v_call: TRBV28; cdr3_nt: TGTGCCAGCATTGGACAGGGGCCGCATCAGCCCCAGCATTTT; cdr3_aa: CASIGQGPHQPQHF
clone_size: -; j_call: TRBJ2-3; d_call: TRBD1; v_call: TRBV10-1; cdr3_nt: TGCGCCAGCAGTGTGGGACAGGATGGCACAGATACGCAGTATTTT; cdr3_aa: CASSVGQDGTDTQYF